These 26 T cell receptor beta chains were sequenced from one sample in a study of CD8 T cells in ankylosing spondylitis (dated 2017 in TCRdb). Summary of the overall study and its limitations: A TCR beta motif of several highly homologous amino acid variants appeared characteristic of blood from ankylosing spondylitis patients.

Their antigen targets remain unknown. The library relied on 5' RACE. These reads were obtained on an Illumina HiSeq 2500. TCRdb trimmed the raw reads at Q25, called clones with MiXCR and kept productive beta chains. Entries that share a CDR3 protein sequence are merged under the most common genes and DNA. The sample table holds over 700,000 distinct CDR3 sequences, of which roughly 20% were seen once. The ten most abundant clones make up approximately 18% of the sample. The sequenced material came from blood, either unsorted or a sorted T cell fraction (not recorded which). The source of these receptors is a male donor with ankylosing spondylitis.

This sequence joins TRBV20-1 and TRBJ2-7, with D hard to call. The CDR3 totals 12 residues. Trimming pared 0 bases from V and 3 bases from J, leaving 6 bases between. Germline lookup yields CDR1 DFQATT and CDR2 SNEGSKA (reference sequence). The CDR3 reads CSARDSGYEQYF. The CDR3 DNA reads as TGCAGTGCTAGAGATTCCGGCTACGAGCAGTACTTC.

Only a few counts were recorded for this clonotype. The J gene is TRBJ2-2, the V gene TRBV12-3 or TRBV12-4, with D tentatively TRBD2 (6 bases). CDR3 length: 15 amino acids. V lost 6 bases to trimming and J lost 0 bases, with 11 bases between them. The CDR3 DNA is TGTGCCAGCAGGCTGGGACTCTCGAACACCGGGGAGCTGTTTTTT. Its protein product is CASRLGLSNTGELFF.

The gene calls are TRBV6-5 and TRBJ2-7, with 9 bases lining up with TRBD1. V lost 8 bases to trimming and J lost 1 base; unmatched junction nucleotides: 9. This CDR3 comprises 15 residues. Germline CDR1 MNHEY, CDR2 SVGAGI. CDR3 coding DNA: TGTGCCAGCGGTTTGGGCGGGACAGGGTCCTACGAGCAGTACTTC. Translation gives CASGLGGTGSYEQYF.

At least ten counts were recorded for this clonotype. This chain uses TRBV20-1 with TRBJ2-5, with D uncertain. Germline V gives CDR1 DFQATT, CDR2 SNEGSKA (reference sequence). Trimming pared 3 bases from V and 5 bases from J, leaving 10 bases between. The CDR3 sequence is 12 residues long. The CDR3 DNA reads as TGCAGTGCTAGTCCGGGTGAGGAGACCCAGTACTTC. It is translated as CSASPGEETQYF.

The chain couples TRBV25-1 to TRBJ2-5, with D maybe TRBD2 (6 bases). The CDR3 length is 16 residues. Trimming took off 0 bases at V and 5 bases at J, with 16 bases between the two ends. Germline assignment: CDR1 MGHDK and CDR2 SYGVNS. CDR3 nucleotides: TGTGCCAGCAGTGAATATGTCTTGGGTGGAGGGGAGACCCAGTACTTC. Amino acids: CASSEYVLGGGETQYF.

This clonotype was counted once. The rearrangement links TRBV4-1 to TRBJ1-5, with a possible D match to TRBD1 (5 bases). V lost 0 bases to trimming and J lost 7 bases, with 7 bases between them. The germline gives CDR1 MGHRA, CDR2 YSYEKL. This CDR3 is 13 amino acids long. CDR3 amino acids: CASSQDGGQPQHF. The CDR3 DNA sequence: TGCGCCAGCAGCCAAGATGGGGGGCAGCCCCAGCATTTT.

The genes are TRBV11-2 and TRBJ1-2; D gene uncertain. Per the germline V gene, CDR1 is SGHAT and CDR2 is FQNNGV. The CDR3 extends over 12 amino acids. Trimming shortened V by 2 bases and J by 2 bases, and 3 bases separated the two germline ends. This CDR3 reads CASSLKNYGYTF. The CDR3 DNA sequence: TGTGCCAGCAGCTTAAAGAACTATGGCTACACCTTC.

The CDR3 sequence: CATSSRGGGIYNEQFF. In nucleotides, the CDR3 is TGTGCCACCAGTTCAAGAGGTGGCGGGATCTACAATGAGCAGTTCTTC. This sequence joins TRBV24-1 and TRBJ2-1, with TRBD2 as a possible D gene (6 bases). The V gene lost 6 bases and the J gene lost 3 bases, with 17 bases spanning the gap. Looked up from germline, CDR1 is KGHDR and CDR2 is SFDVKD. The CDR3 totals 16 residues.

This chain links TRBV9 with TRBJ2-5; D is possibly TRBD1 (5 bases). V shed 0 bases and J shed 5 bases, with 14 bases lying between them. Germline V lookup: CDR1 SGDLS, CDR2 YYNGEE. This CDR3 is 15 amino acids long. CDR3 loop: CASSVVPQGWETQYF. In DNA form, the CDR3 reads TGTGCCAGCAGCGTAGTCCCTCAGGGCTGGGAGACCCAGTACTTC.

The sample holds a few counts of this clonotype. The chain recombines TRBV10-3 with TRBJ2-7; D is unclear. The germline gives CDR1 ENHRY, CDR2 SYGVKD. V dropped 8 bases and J dropped 0 bases, with 11 bases sitting between them. The CDR3 consists of 13 residues. The CDR3 region is CAIGVESSYEQYF. In DNA form, the CDR3 reads TGTGCCATCGGTGTTGAATCCTCCTACGAGCAGTACTTC.

The chain links TRBV6-5 to TRBJ1-2, with 8 nucleotides matching TRBD1. There are 14 residues in the CDR3. Germline CDR1 and CDR2: MNHEY and SVGAGI. J lost 8 bases, V lost 2 bases, and 7 bases had no gene match. CDR3 amino acids: CASSYLRQGRGYTF. In DNA form, the CDR3 reads TGTGCCAGCAGTTACCTCAGACAGGGGAGGGGCTACACCTTC.

The CDR3 nucleotides are TGTGCCAGCAGTGTCACCAGGGGCGGTTTTGAGACCCAGTACTTC. It codes for CASSVTRGGFETQYF. The chain uses TRBV12-3 or TRBV12-4 and TRBJ2-5; tentatively, D is TRBD1 (6 bases). Trimming left V 5 bases short and J 5 bases short, with 18 bases between. The CDR3 has 15 residues.

Only a few counts were recorded for this clonotype. This CDR3 is CSARDSGPGTANEQYF. The CDR3, as DNA: TGCAGTGCTAGAGATTCGGGTCCGGGGACAGCAAACGAGCAGTACTTC. This rearrangement joins TRBV20-1 to TRBJ2-7; 7 bases align to TRBD1. Germline V lookup: CDR1 DFQATT, CDR2 SNEGSKA (reference sequence). The J segment lost 5 bases and the V segment lost 0 bases, leaving 13 bases of the junction unmatched. The CDR3 extends over 16 amino acids.

The chain carries TRBV6-5 and TRBJ1-2; TRBD1 matches at 7 bases. The CDR3 loop spans 11 amino acids. Germline CDR1 MNHEY, CDR2 SVGAGI. V shed 8 bases, J shed 8 bases, and the junction held 5 bases outside the gene matches. CDR3 nucleotide sequence: TGTGCCAGCGGGGACAGAACAGGCTACACCTTC. This encodes CASGDRTGYTF.

The sample holds a few counts of this clonotype. The rearrangement uses TRBV7-2 and TRBJ1-4; D not resolved. Germline assignment: CDR1 SGHTA and CDR2 FQGNSA. The CDR3 spans 15 residues. V lost 5 bases and J lost 8, with 18 bases in between. In DNA, the CDR3 is TGTGCCAGCAGCCGGAATGGTCGTCGGGAGGAAAAACTGTTTTTT. Translating it yields CASSRNGRREEKLFF. Together with reference TRBV7-2 and TRBJ1-4, the CDR3 gives the full variable domain: GAGVSQSPSNKVTEKGKDVELRCDPISGHTALYWYRQSLGQGLEFLIYFQGNSAPDKSGLPSDRFSAERTGGSVSTLTIQRTQQEDSAVYLCASSRNGRREEKLFFGSGTQLSVL.

The chain joins TRBV27 to TRBJ1-2; 10 nucleotides align to TRBD1. CDR3 length: 13 amino acids. Trimming cost V 10 bases and J 8 bases; bases outside gene matches: 10. Looked up from germline, CDR1 is MNHEY and CDR2 is SMNVEV (reference sequence). The CDR3 region has the DNA TGTGCCACCCGGGACAGGGGATTCTTCGGCTACACCTTC. Encoded protein: CATRDRGFFGYTF.

Only one count was recorded for this clonotype. CDR3 amino acids: CASSSQGQGNQPQHF. Here the CDR3 DNA reads TGTGCCAGTAGTTCCCAGGGACAGGGGAATCAGCCCCAGCATTTT. The V and J genes are TRBV19 and TRBJ1-5; 10 bases agree with TRBD1. The CDR3 totals 15 residues. CDR1 and CDR2 (germline): LNHDA, SQIVND (reference sequence). Trimming at V came to 5 bases and at J to 4 bases, leaving 5 bases not matched to a gene.

The genes are TRBV29-1 and TRBJ2-1, with 10 bases lining up with TRBD1. The CDR3 runs to 14 residues. Germline V CDR1 and CDR2: SQVTM, ANQGSEA. The V segment lost 6 bases and the J segment 4 bases; nucleotides outside the gene matches: 6. The CDR3 nucleotides are TGCAGCGTCGTACCGGGACAGGGGTACAATGAGCAGTTCTTC. Protein product: CSVVPGQGYNEQFF.

This clonotype has only a few counts. The rearrangement joins TRBV7-9 to TRBJ1-4, with D possibly matching TRBD1 (6 bases). CDR3 length: 14 amino acids. CDR1 is SEHNR, CDR2 FQNEAQ, per germline (reference sequence). Between the trimmed V and J ends, which lost 5 bases and 8 bases, there was a span of 15 bases. DNA for the CDR3: TGTGCCAGCAGCCAAGGGGGGGGGCGAGAAAAACTGTTTTTT. It translates to CASSQGGGREKLFF.

This chain joins TRBV20-1 and TRBJ1-1; the D gene is possibly TRBD1 (6 bases). This CDR3 contains 13 residues. With 0 bases removed from V and 4 bases from J, the gap between germline ends came to 9 bases. From germline, CDR1 is DFQATT and CDR2 SNEGSKA (reference sequence). CDR3 loop: CSARDEGGTEAFF. The CDR3 DNA follows: TGCAGTGCTAGAGATGAAGGGGGCACTGAAGCTTTCTTT.

The chain employs TRBV21-1 and TRBJ2-7; no DNA check was done on the table's D call, TRBD1. TRBV21-1 is noted as a pseudogene. The CDR3 runs 15 residues. The CDR3 reads CARNRDISWDYEQYF. The DNA of the CDR3 is TGTGCCAGAAACCGGGACATTAGCTGGGACTACGAGCAGTACTTC.

This clonotype was observed a handful of times. V and J are TRBV27 and TRBJ1-2; D not resolved. The germline V gene has CDR1 MNHEY and CDR2 SMNVEV (reference sequence). This CDR3 comprises 15 residues. Trimming removed 7 bases from V and 7 bases from J, with 22 bases in between. The CDR3 spells CASNPSFGGFRGYTF. The CDR3 region has the DNA TGTGCCAGCAACCCAAGTTTCGGCGGATTCCGTGGCTACACCTTC.

This clonotype was found a few times. The chain's CDR3 is CASSQRGGDEQFF. As DNA, the CDR3 is TGTGCCAGCAGCCAACGAGGGGGGGATGAGCAGTTCTTC. The chain couples TRBV5-4 to TRBJ2-1; maybe TRBD2 (7 bases). V lost 4 bases to trimming and J lost 8 bases, with 13 bases between them. Germline V lookup: CDR1 SGHNT, CDR2 YYREEE (reference sequence). The CDR3 is made up of 13 amino acids. Together with reference TRBV5-4 and TRBJ2-1, the CDR3 gives the full variable domain: ETGVTQSPTHLIKTRGQQVTLRCSSQSGHNTVSWYQQALGQGPQFIFQYYREEENGRGNFPPRFSGLQFPNYSSELNVNALELDDSALYLCASSQRGGDEQFFGPGTRLTVL.

The sample holds a few counts of this clonotype. The chain combines TRBV5-1 with TRBJ2-2; possibly TRBD2 for D (8 bases). V was cut by 4 bases and J by 4 bases, with 17 bases left in between. This CDR3 region has 16 residues. Germline loops: CDR1 SGHRS, CDR2 YFSETQ. DNA for the CDR3: TGCGCCAGCAGCCCGGGGACTAGGGGGCCCACCGGGGAGCTGTTTTTT. As protein: CASSPGTRGPTGELFF.

This clonotype was seen many times. The chain employs TRBV6-2 or TRBV6-3 and TRBJ1-5; D call uncertain. CDR1 is MNHEY and CDR2 is SVGEGT in the germline V gene. Trimming cost V 0 bases and J 6 bases, with 12 bases left between them. CDR3 size: 15 residues. The CDR3 is CASSYSREVRQPQHF. The CDR3 DNA is TGTGCCAGCAGTTACTCGCGTGAGGTTCGTCAGCCCCAGCATTTT.

The chain couples TRBV14 to TRBJ2-7; TRBD2 matches 7 bases. Germline V gene sequence: CDR1 SGHDN, CDR2 FVKESK. V lost 4 bases to trimming and J lost 6 bases; unmatched junction nucleotides: 6. This CDR3 has 13 residues. The CDR3 region has the DNA TGTGCCAGCAGCCCCTGGGAGGGTTTCGAGCAGTACTTC. It encodes CASSPWEGFEQYF.